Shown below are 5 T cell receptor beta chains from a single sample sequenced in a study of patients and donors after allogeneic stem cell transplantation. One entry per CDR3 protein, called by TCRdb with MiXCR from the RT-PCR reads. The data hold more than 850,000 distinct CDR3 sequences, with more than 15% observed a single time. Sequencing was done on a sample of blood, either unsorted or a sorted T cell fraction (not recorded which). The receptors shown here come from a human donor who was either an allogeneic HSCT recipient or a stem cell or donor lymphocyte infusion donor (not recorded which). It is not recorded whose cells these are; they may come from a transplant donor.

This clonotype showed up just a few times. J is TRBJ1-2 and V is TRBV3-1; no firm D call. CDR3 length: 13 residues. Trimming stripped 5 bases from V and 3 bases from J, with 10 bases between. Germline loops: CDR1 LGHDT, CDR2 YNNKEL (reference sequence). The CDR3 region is CASSTSGDYGYTF. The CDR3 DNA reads TGTGCCAGCAGCACGTCGGGTGACTATGGCTACACCTTC.

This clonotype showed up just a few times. CDR3 residues: CASSFGQPTRLNEQFF. The DNA of the CDR3 is TGTGCCAGCAGCTTCGGCCAACCCACTAGGCTGAATGAGCAGTTCTTC. The chain uses TRBV11-3 and TRBJ2-1; perhaps TRBD2 as D (5 bases). V was pared by 3 bases and J by 7 bases, with 19 bases between. Germline V CDR1 and CDR2: SGHNT, YENEEA. The CDR3 contains 16 residues.

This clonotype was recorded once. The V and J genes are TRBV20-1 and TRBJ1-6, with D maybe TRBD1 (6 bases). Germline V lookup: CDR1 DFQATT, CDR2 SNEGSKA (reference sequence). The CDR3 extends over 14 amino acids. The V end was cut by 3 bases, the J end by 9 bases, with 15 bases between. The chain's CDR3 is CSASPPGVGSPLHF. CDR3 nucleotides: TGCAGTGCTAGTCCGCCAGGGGTGGGTTCACCCCTCCACTTT.

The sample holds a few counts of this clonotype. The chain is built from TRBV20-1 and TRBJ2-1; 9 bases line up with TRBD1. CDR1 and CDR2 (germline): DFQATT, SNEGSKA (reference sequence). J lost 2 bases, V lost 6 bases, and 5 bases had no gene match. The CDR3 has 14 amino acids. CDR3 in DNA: TGCAGTGCGAGGGGACAGGGACCCTACAATGAGCAGTTCTTC. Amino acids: CSARGQGPYNEQFF.

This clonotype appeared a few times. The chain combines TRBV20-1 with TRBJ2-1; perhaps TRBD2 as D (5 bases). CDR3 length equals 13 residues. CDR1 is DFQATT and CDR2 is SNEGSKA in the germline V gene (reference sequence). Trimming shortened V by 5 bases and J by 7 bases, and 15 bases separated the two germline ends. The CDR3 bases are TGCAGTGCTGCCCCGGGGAAACGAAATGAGCAGTTCTTC. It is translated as CSAAPGKRNEQFF.